Included here is one T cell receptor beta chain sequence, with context. The specificity of this receptor is unknown. Per-base quality was not reported, and no clone a single base away is much larger than it. The donors were included in the validation cohort of around 120 subjects, a group kept apart from the 666-subject first cohort. The data belong to a study of cytomegalovirus exposure and HLA in healthy donors (TCRdb year 2017). Turning to the overall study: According to a later analysis, the approximately 120 validation repertoires were produced on the same platform as the 666 repertoires of the first cohort. The aim of the study was to test whether cataloging public T cell receptors could identify signatures of past pathogen exposure. A separate validation cohort of roughly 120 different subjects was used in addition to the roughly 700-subject first cohort. The study combined high-throughput TCR immunosequencing, statistical association of individual TCRs with disease status, and machine learning to predict cytomegalovirus infection status. Results the study describes overall, beyond this receptor: In both the original and validation cohorts, the classifier was reported to diagnose cytomegalovirus status with high specificity and sensitivity. It was suggested by the authors that the approach could potentially be generalized to other disease states and immunological phenotypes. The study gave a list of around 170 TCR beta chains associated with cytomegalovirus. Most TCR sequences were observed very rarely across donors, whereas some public TCRs were present in many individuals. Subsequent analysis determined that TCRs grouped into clusters in the first cohort also showed a tendency toward co-occurrence across the roughly 120 validation repertoires, and approximately 94% of cluster scores exceeded 0. All 120 or so repertoires were used to score co-occurrence in the validation cohort in a later analysis, because that analysis had no HLA typing for the cohort. A few of the identified cytomegalovirus-associated TCR beta chains were confirmed in vitro to be specific for cytomegalovirus antigens.

After removal of 4 bases from V and 7 bases from J, the junction retains 7 bases not matched to a gene. The CDR3, cysteine through phenylalanine, is 13 amino acids long. CDR3 DNA is the only sequence kept; it has 39 bases, read in frame from the first base. The germline V gene sets CDR1 to SGDLS and CDR2 to YYNGEE. Receptors were amplified or captured by the immunoSEQ multiplex PCR assay. The study's own analysis went as follows. A statistical classification framework was built to diagnose cytomegalovirus status from the catalog of TCR beta chain sequences. TCRdb limited this immuneACCESS table to in-frame rearrangements with V and J called. A share of clones is missing; checked studies link under half to unresolved V genes, and the rest is unexplained. V and J calls plus clone size are reproduced from that table; the DNA served to infer D and trimming. This sample comprises approximately 180,000 clones, around nine tenths of them detected only once. Jointly, the top ten make up 2% to 3% of the sample.

In this chain, TRBV9 is recombined with TRBJ2-7, with 8 bases matching TRBD2. This clonotype was obtained from a man between 18 and 29 years old in good health and CMV-seropositive. Sequenced input: PBMCs. Here the CDR3 is given as CASSPGGAREQYF. The DNA sequence is TGTGCCAGCAGCCCCGGGGGGGCGCGGGAGCAGTACTTC.